The 26 T cell receptor beta chains listed next were all sequenced from one sample in a study of T cell clonotyping in hematopoietic cell transplantation. Assay used: immunoSEQ multiplex PCR; TCRdb lists only in-frame clones, some missing. The sample holds about 41,000 clones, nearly 97% seen once. Source material: peripheral blood mononuclear cells. These receptors were obtained from a young man in good health. Some clones in this sample may be carry-over from other donors' samples.

The chain is built from TRBV19 and TRBJ1-2; TRBD1 agrees at 11 bases. The CDR3 totals 16 residues. Trimming cost V 8 bases and J 3 bases; bases outside gene matches: 11. Germline CDR1 is LNHDA and CDR2 is SQIVND (reference sequence). The CDR3 reads CASQDGQGAPYYGYTF. CDR3 nucleotides: TGTGCCAGTCAGGACGGACAGGGGGCGCCCTACTATGGCTACACCTTC.

This clone was counted only a few times. The chain combines TRBV5-4 with TRBJ2-7; no clear D. The germline V gene encodes CDR1 SGHNT and CDR2 YYREEE (reference sequence). The ends were cut back, 4 bases at V and 0 bases at J, with 17 bases in the middle. The CDR3 runs to 16 residues. Written as DNA, the CDR3 is TGTGCCAGCAGCCCGCGTTCACCCTCGTCCTCCTACGAGCAGTACTTC. This encodes CASSPRSPSSSYEQYF.

This chain links TRBV28 with TRBJ1-2, with a possible D match to TRBD1 (6 bases). The V end lost 6 bases, the J end lost 9 bases, and 17 bases lay between the germline ends. The CDR3 extends over 13 amino acids. The germline gives CDR1 MDHEN, CDR2 SYDVKM. The CDR3 protein is CASSFTGRDRYTF. The CDR3 region has the DNA TGTGCCAGCAGCTTCACAGGGCGCGATCGCTACACCTTC.

The genes are TRBV7-8 and TRBJ1-4; unclear D gene. With 6 bases removed from V and 4 bases from J, the gap between germline ends came to 12 bases. The CDR3 is 14 residues long. CDR1 and CDR2 from the germline V gene are SGHVS and FQNEAQ. CDR3: CASRRGLLNEKLFF. The CDR3 DNA is TGTGCCAGCAGGAGAGGTCTCCTTAATGAAAAACTGTTTTTT.

The sample holds a few counts of this clone. The rearrangement joins TRBV2 to TRBJ2-5; D may be TRBD1 (5 bases). This CDR3 contains 18 residues. Between the trimmed V and J ends, which lost 2 bases and 2 bases, there was a span of 21 bases. CDR1 and CDR2 from the germline V gene are SNHLY and FYNNEI. CDR3 nucleotides: TGTGCCAGCAGTGAAAGGGCGGTGGAGCAGGGCCTTCAAGAGACCCAGTACTTC. Protein product: CASSERAVEQGLQETQYF.

This clone occurred a few times. The chain combines TRBV19 with TRBJ2-7; TRBD1 matches 9 bases. CDR3 size: 15 residues. Trimming at V came to 1 base and at J to 1 base, leaving 2 bases not matched to a gene. Per germline, CDR1 LNHDA and CDR2 SQIVND (reference sequence). CDR3 in amino acids: CASSIATGGSYEQYF. CDR3 in DNA: TGTGCCAGTAGTATAGCGACAGGGGGGTCCTACGAGCAGTACTTC.

V and J are TRBV6-1 and TRBJ1-5, with D unclear. The CDR3 totals 12 residues. CDR1 is MNHNS, CDR2 SASEGT, per germline. Trimming cost V 7 bases and J 10 bases, with 14 bases left between them. CDR3: CASTGRPGPQHF. For the CDR3, the DNA is TGTGCCAGCACGGGCAGGCCAGGACCCCAGCATTTT.

The V gene is TRBV29-1, the J gene TRBJ2-7, with 10 positions matching TRBD2. Germline CDR1 reads SQVTM; CDR2 reads ANQGSEA. J lost 7 bases, V lost 6 bases, and 12 bases had no gene match. The CDR3 is made up of 14 amino acids. This CDR3 reads CSVAASGRAGEQYF. The CDR3 region has the DNA TGCAGCGTGGCGGCCAGCGGGAGGGCCGGGGAGCAGTACTTC.

The chain couples TRBV5-1 to TRBJ1-4; D ambiguous. This CDR3 region has 13 residues. V was trimmed by 0 bases and J by 8 bases, leaving 8 bases between them. CDR1 and CDR2 from the germline V gene are SGHRS and YFSETQ. In DNA, the CDR3 is TGCGCCAGCAGCTTGGCGACGGCCGAAAAACTGTTTTTT. This gives the protein CASSLATAEKLFF.

The V gene is TRBV30, the J gene TRBJ1-1; D is ambiguous. The CDR3 length is 12 residues. Per germline, CDR1 GTSNPN and CDR2 SVGIG (reference sequence). Deletions cut 3 bases from V and 1 base from J, with 6 bases between. In DNA form, the CDR3 reads TGTGCCTGGAGGTATGAGAACACTGAAGCTTTCTTT. This gives the protein CAWRYENTEAFF. Combining the CDR3 with reference TRBV30 and TRBJ1-1 gives the whole variable domain SQTIHQWPATLVQPVGSPLSLECTVEGTSNPNLYWYRQAAGRGLQLLFYSVGIGQISSEVPQNLSASRPQDRQFILSSKKLLLSDSGFYLCAWRYENTEAFFGQGTRLTVV.

CDR3 coding DNA: TGCGCCAGCAGCTTCCAGGGCTTGGGCACCGGGGAGCTGTTTTTT. Its protein is CASSFQGLGTGELFF. The J gene is TRBJ2-2, the V gene TRBV5-1, with D maybe TRBD1 (5 bases). Germline values: CDR1 SGHRS, CDR2 YFSETQ. The ends were cut back, 2 bases at V and 4 bases at J, with 12 bases in the middle. This CDR3 is built from 15 residues.

V gene TRBV19 combines with J gene TRBJ2-7; 9 bases are shared with TRBD1. The V gene end was trimmed by 6 bases and the J gene end by 2 bases; junction bases not matched to a gene: 8. The CDR3 contains 15 residues. Germline CDR1 is LNHDA and CDR2 is SQIVND (reference sequence). CDR3 in amino acids: CASSSRDREAYEQYF. In DNA, the CDR3 is TGTGCCAGTAGCTCCCGGGACAGGGAAGCCTACGAGCAGTACTTC.

The genes are TRBV4-3 and TRBJ1-4, with 9 bases that match TRBD1. The germline CDR1 and CDR2 sequences are LGHNA and YSLEER. There are 16 residues in the CDR3. Trimming removed 3 bases from V and 6 bases from J; junction bases left unmatched: 8. CDR3 amino acids: CASSHLVDRGDEKLFF. As DNA, the CDR3 is TGCGCCAGCAGCCACCTCGTCGACAGGGGGGATGAAAAACTGTTTTTT.

CDR3 in amino acids: CASSLQDRIEAFF. In DNA form, the CDR3 reads TGTGCCAGCTCACTACAGGACAGAATTGAAGCTTTCTTT. This chain uses TRBV18 with TRBJ1-1; D possibly corresponds to TRBD1 (6 bases). The CDR3 length is 13 residues. The V gene's germline CDR1 is KGHSH and CDR2 LQKENI. V was clipped by 4 bases and J by 7 bases, with 13 bases between them.

The chain carries TRBV11-2 and TRBJ1-2, with TRBD1 matching 7 bases. CDR3 length: 14 residues. Trimming at V came to 5 bases and at J to 5 bases, leaving 8 bases not matched to a gene. Germline V gene data show CDR1 as SGHAT and CDR2 as FQNNGV. CDR3 residues: CASSGADRWYGYTF. CDR3 coding DNA: TGTGCCAGCAGCGGGGCGGACAGGTGGTATGGCTACACCTTC.

J is TRBJ1-3 and V is TRBV5-4; 8 bases align to TRBD1. The V segment lost 3 bases and the J segment 4 bases; nucleotides outside the gene matches: 12. Germline V gene lookup returns CDR1 SGHNT and CDR2 YYREEE (reference sequence). CDR3 length equals 17 residues. CDR3 sequence: CASSSRDRYIGGNTIYF. In DNA, the CDR3 is TGTGCCAGCAGCTCCCGGGACAGGTACATCGGAGGAAACACCATATATTTT.

With respect to this clone: Germline and junction disagree at one end, which may indicate a read error. The gene calls are TRBV5-6 and TRBJ2-2; TRBD2 agrees at 12 bases. The germline CDR1 and CDR2 sequences are SGHDT and YYEEEE. The CDR3 runs 17 residues. In DNA, the CDR3 is TGTGCCAGCAGCTTCCTGACTAGCGGGAGTTACACCGCGGAGCTGTTTTTT. Encoded protein: CASSFLTSGSYTAELFF.

The CDR3 is CASSLTLAEKLFF. The CDR3 nucleotides read TGTGCCAGCAGCTTAACTCTGGCTGAAAAACTGTTTTTT. The rearrangement joins TRBV7-2 to TRBJ1-4; D uncertain. This CDR3 has 13 residues. Trimming removed 2 bases at V and 7 bases at J, with 8 bases between. Germline loops: CDR1 SGHTA, CDR2 FQGNSA.

The chain combines TRBV29-1 with TRBJ2-7; 9 bases agree with TRBD1. This CDR3 region has 13 residues. Trimming removed 1 base from V and 5 bases from J; junction bases left unmatched: 3. Germline assignment: CDR1 SQVTM and CDR2 ANQGSEA. The CDR3 reads CSVEGQGGNEQYF. As DNA, the CDR3 is TGCAGCGTTGAAGGACAGGGGGGAAACGAGCAGTACTTC.

This chain uses TRBV19 with TRBJ2-2, with 8 positions matching TRBD1. Germline V gene lookup returns CDR1 LNHDA and CDR2 SQIVND (reference sequence). Trimming removed 3 bases from V and 4 bases from J; junction bases left unmatched: 4. CDR3 length equals 15 residues. Here the CDR3 reads CASSIRGPSTGELFF. For the CDR3, the DNA is TGTGCCAGTAGTATCAGGGGGCCGAGCACCGGGGAGCTGTTTTTT.

The chain joins TRBV27 to TRBJ2-7, with no clear D. Deletions cut 7 bases from V and 7 bases from J, with 14 bases between. The CDR3 runs 12 residues. CDR1 is MNHEY and CDR2 is SMNVEV in the germline V gene (reference sequence). The CDR3 loop reads CASMGNSWEQYF. The DNA of the CDR3 is TGTGCCAGCATGGGAAACTCGTGGGAGCAGTACTTC.

The chain links TRBV7-3 to TRBJ2-2; 10 bases agree with TRBD2. The V gene's germline CDR1 is SGHTA and CDR2 FQGTGA. This CDR3 spans 17 amino acids. V lost 7 bases, J lost 7 bases, and 15 bases stayed unmatched. In nucleotides, the CDR3 is TGTGCCAGCACTTTACTAGCGGGACCCACATCAAGCGGGGAGCTGTTTTTT. Protein product: CASTLLAGPTSSGELFF.

The chain has TRBV9 and TRBJ2-3; D unresolved. Per germline, CDR1 SGDLS and CDR2 YYNGEE. Trimming took off 0 bases at V and 3 bases at J, with 5 bases between the two ends. This CDR3 region has 13 residues. This chain's CDR3 is CASSVEGTDTQYF. The CDR3 DNA follows: TGTGCCAGCAGCGTAGAAGGGACAGATACGCAGTATTTT.

The J gene is TRBJ1-1, the V gene TRBV6-1; 9 nucleotides agree with TRBD1. Unmatched junction bases numbered 9, after V lost 5 bases and J lost 5 bases. The CDR3 has 15 amino acids. From germline, CDR1 is MNHNS and CDR2 SASEGT. The CDR3 loop is CASSQLIGQGTEAFF. As DNA, the CDR3 is TGTGCCAGCAGTCAACTAATCGGACAGGGGACTGAAGCTTTCTTT.

The chain links TRBV7-2 to TRBJ1-1, with D unclear. The CDR3 length is 12 residues. The germline gives CDR1 SGHTA, CDR2 FQGNSA. V lost 3 bases, J lost 10 bases, and 12 bases lay in between. The CDR3 spells CASSLSGRGAFF. The CDR3 DNA reads as TGTGCCAGCAGCTTGTCCGGGCGCGGAGCTTTCTTT. The full variable domain, its missing parts supplied by reference TRBV7-2 and TRBJ1-1, is GAGVSQSPSNKVTEKGKDVELRCDPISGHTALYWYRQSLGQGLEFLIYFQGNSAPDKSGLPSDRFSAERTGGSVSTLTIQRTQQEDSAVYLCASSLSGRGAFFGQGTRLTVV.

The chain employs TRBV28 and TRBJ2-7; D tentatively fits TRBD1 or TRBD2 (5 bases each). V lost 8 bases, J lost 4 bases, and 15 bases lay in between. Germline V gene sequence: CDR1 MDHEN, CDR2 SYDVKM. The CDR3 consists of 13 residues. The CDR3: CASSGTSSYEQYF. The CDR3 coding sequence is TGTGCCAGCTCCGGGACGTCGTCATACGAGCAGTACTTC.